Listed below are T cell receptor beta chains from one sample, sequenced in a study of T-cell reconstitution after alpha-beta-depleted transplantation in children. From the PCR reads, TCRdb called clonotypes with MiXCR, one entry per CDR3 protein. Counted here are around 960,000 distinct CDR3 sequences, about 29% occurring once; the ten biggest clones make up roughly 30%. This material consisted of PBMCs, mostly from graft donor cells, taken 360 days after TCRalphabeta/CD19-depleted stem cell transplant. The receptors derive from a boy under two years old who had a stem cell transplant for SCID, so the T cells may come from the graft donor. CDR3s include the opening cysteine and the closing phenylalanine or tryptophan. The order of the fields is CDR3 DNA, CDR3 protein, J gene, clone size, V gene, D gene. The D gene is left open where the match is weak. Expanded clones are given a class, and other clones once, few, many or no size at all.

TGTGCCAGCAGCTTAGCAGGGAATGAAAAACTGTTTTTT,CASSLAGNEKLFF,TRBJ1-4,many,TRBV7-8,-
TGTGCCAGCGGGACCCCCTCCACTGACCCTCCCTACGAGCAGTACTTC,CASGTPSTDPPYEQYF,TRBJ2-7,few,TRBV5-6,-
TGCAGCGTTTATGACTGGTCCTACGAGCAGTACTTC,CSVYDWSYEQYF,TRBJ2-7,few,TRBV29-1,-
TGCAGTGCGGTCACAGATACGCAGTATTTT,CSAVTDTQYF,TRBJ2-3,-,TRBV20-1,-
TGTGCCAGCAGCTTAGAGCCAGGGGCGGGCACTGAAGCTTTCTTT,CASSLEPGAGTEAFF,TRBJ1-1,-,TRBV7-2,-
TGCGCCAGCAGCCGTCTCCACAGCACAGATACGCAGTATTTT,CASSRLHSTDTQYF,TRBJ2-3,few,TRBV4-3,-
TGCAGCGTTGAGGACGCAGGCTTTCTCTCCTACAATGAGCAGTTCTTC,CSVEDAGFLSYNEQFF,TRBJ2-1,-,TRBV29-1,-
TGCAGTGCTAGAGGCGGGAAGGGTTCGATCTCCTATAATTCACCCCTCCACTTT,CSARGGKGSISYNSPLHF,TRBJ1-6,-,TRBV20-1,-
TGCGCCAGCAGCACCGGACAGGGACTGAACACTGAAGCTTTCTTT,CASSTGQGLNTEAFF,TRBJ1-1,-,TRBV5-1,TRBD1
TGTGCCAGTAGTTCCGAGGACAACGAGTTCTTC,CASSSEDNEFF,TRBJ2-1,-,TRBV27,-
TGTGCCAGCAGTATCATGCGTTCCCCAGCCCGGGAGATGAACACTGAAGCTTTCTTT,CASSIMRSPAREMNTEAFF,TRBJ1-1,-,TRBV6-2/TRBV6-3,-
TGTGCCAGCAGCCAAGAAGGGTCGCGGTTAAGCACAGATACGCAGTATTTT,CASSQEGSRLSTDTQYF,TRBJ2-3,once,TRBV4-2,-
TGTGCCAGTAGTCCCGAGACAGGCTACGAGCAGTACTTC,CASSPETGYEQYF,TRBJ2-7,few,TRBV19,-
TGTGCCACCAGCACAGGGTCAAGTCAGCCCCAGCATTTT,CATSTGSSQPQHF,TRBJ1-5,-,TRBV24-1,-
TGCGCCAGCAGGGTTTCCGAGACCCAGTACTTC,CASRVSETQYF,TRBJ2-5,-,TRBV5-1,-
TGTGCCAGCGAGATGGAGGGGTCGACCTACGAGCAGTACTTC,CASEMEGSTYEQYF,TRBJ2-7,few,TRBV2,-
TGTGCCAGCAGTTTAACGGAAACTGGGGCCAACGTCCTGACTTTC,CASSLTETGANVLTF,TRBJ2-6,few,TRBV27,-
TGTGCCAGCAGTGAATCCCCCAGGGGGCCTAACTATGGCTACACCTTC,CASSESPRGPNYGYTF,TRBJ1-2,-,TRBV2,TRBD1
TGTGCCAGCAGCTTGACACTAGCGAGGGGAGGGGAGCTGTTTTTT,CASSLTLARGGELFF,TRBJ2-2,few,TRBV7-3,TRBD2
TGTGCCAGCAGCCCGAAAGACAGCTACAATGAGCAGTTCTTC,CASSPKDSYNEQFF,TRBJ2-1,few,TRBV7-9,-
TGTGCCAGCAGCTCCCAGGGGGGGACCCAGTACTTC,CASSSQGGTQYF,TRBJ2-5,-,TRBV7-8,-
TGTGCCAGCAGCCAAGATTACGGGGGAGAGACCCAGTACTTC,CASSQDYGGETQYF,TRBJ2-5,-,TRBV3-1,-
TGTGCCAGCAGTTTACGCCGGGCCCTTCCCAATCAGCCCCAGCATTTT,CASSLRRALPNQPQHF,TRBJ1-5,few,TRBV27,-
TGCAGTGCTAGAGCCCCCGGGACAGGGGCCGAGCAGTACTTC,CSARAPGTGAEQYF,TRBJ2-7,few,TRBV20-1,TRBD1
TGTGCCAGCACCGCTGGACTAGCCAGATATGAGCAGTTCTTC,CASTAGLARYEQFF,TRBJ2-1,many,TRBV12-3/TRBV12-4,TRBD2
TGTGCCATCCATGGGCCCAACACTGAAGCTTTCTTT,CAIHGPNTEAFF,TRBJ1-1,few,TRBV28,-
TGTGCCAGCAGTTTACCCGGGGGCACTGAAGCTTTCTTT,CASSLPGGTEAFF,TRBJ1-1,many,TRBV28,-
TGCGCCAGCAGCTTGGTCGTAGGCCCATCGCAGTATTTT,CASSLVVGPSQYF,TRBJ2-3,few,TRBV5-1,-
TGTGCCAGCAGTTGGACTAGCGGGTTGCACCCAAAAAACAATGAGCAGTTCTTC,CASSWTSGLHPKNNEQFF,TRBJ2-1,-,TRBV12-3/TRBV12-4,TRBD2
TGCAGTGCAAACTCCGACCACACCTACGAGCAGTACTTC,CSANSDHTYEQYF,TRBJ2-7,-,TRBV20-1,-
TGCAGTGCTTGGACGGGAAACTCCTACGAGCAGTACTTC,CSAWTGNSYEQYF,TRBJ2-7,-,TRBV20-1,-
TGCGCCAGCAGCCCTTTTAGCGGGACCTCCTACAATGAGCAGTTCTTC,CASSPFSGTSYNEQFF,TRBJ2-1,few,TRBV4-1,TRBD2
TGTGCCAGCAGTTCGCCAGGGAAGGGCCGGGAGACCCAGTACTTC,CASSSPGKGRETQYF,TRBJ2-5,few,TRBV28,-
TGTGCCAGCAGTTTAGCCCAACAGGGGGTGGGGCAAGAGACCCAGTACTTC,CASSLAQQGVGQETQYF,TRBJ2-5,few,TRBV28,TRBD1
TGCAGTGCTAGTTTGGCCTACAATGAGCAGTTCTTC,CSASLAYNEQFF,TRBJ2-1,few,TRBV20-1,-
TGCAGCGTTCCTAACCCCACAGATACGCAGTATTTT,CSVPNPTDTQYF,TRBJ2-3,few,TRBV29-1,-
TGTGCCAGCAGCGGCCTACGGGGACAGGGGGCCGGGGAGCTGTTTTTT,CASSGLRGQGAGELFF,TRBJ2-2,-,TRBV7-9,TRBD1
TGTGCCAGCAGCTTAAACCTGGTCTACGAGCAGTACTTC,CASSLNLVYEQYF,TRBJ2-7,-,TRBV7-2,-
TGCGCCAGCAGCCTCAACGTGGATACCCTAAGGCAGTACTTC,CASSLNVDTLRQYF,TRBJ2-7,-,TRBV5-1,-
TGTGCCAGCAGTGACAGTTTTTGGGGACTAGGGAGGGGAGAGACCCAGTACTTC,CASSDSFWGLGRGETQYF,TRBJ2-5,-,TRBV6-4,TRBD2
TGTGCCAGCAGTAGGGACTCCAAAAACACCGGGGAGCTGTTTTTT,CASSRDSKNTGELFF,TRBJ2-2,-,TRBV2,-
TGTGCCAGCAGCCAAGATCGGGTCACAGTTGATTCTGGGGCCAACGTCCTGACTTTC,CASSQDRVTVDSGANVLTF,TRBJ2-6,-,TRBV4-2,-
TGTGCCAGCACCCTGGGACGGGTCACTGAAGCTTTCTTT,CASTLGRVTEAFF,TRBJ1-1,-,TRBV6-6,-
TGTGCCAGCAGTGCGCTCTGGGACAACACAGATACGCAGTATTTT,CASSALWDNTDTQYF,TRBJ2-3,-,TRBV12-3/TRBV12-4,-
TGTGCCAGCAGTGACCCGGGGTTCAGCACAGATACGCAGTATTTT,CASSDPGFSTDTQYF,TRBJ2-3,many,TRBV6-1,-
TGTGCCAGCAGCCAAGGGACTAGCGGGGTATACAATGAGCAGTTCTTC,CASSQGTSGVYNEQFF,TRBJ2-1,-,TRBV4-2,TRBD2
TGCAGTGCTAGAGACAGGGACTCCTACAATGAGCAGTTCTTC,CSARDRDSYNEQFF,TRBJ2-1,few,TRBV20-1,-
TGTGCCAGCAGCCCTCAATTGGTCGGGATCACAGATACGCAGTATTTT,CASSPQLVGITDTQYF,TRBJ2-3,-,TRBV3-1,-
TGTGCCAGCACCCCGGGCTCCGGGAGGGGGCTTAGCTCTGGGGCCAACGTCCTGACTTTC,CASTPGSGRGLSSGANVLTF,TRBJ2-6,-,TRBV12-3/TRBV12-4,-
TGCGCCAGCAGCTCGACGACAGGGCAGACTGGAAACACCATATATTTT,CASSSTTGQTGNTIYF,TRBJ1-3,-,TRBV5-1,TRBD1
TGCGCCAGCAGCTTGTACGGGACACCGATCCAAGAGACCCAGTACTTC,CASSLYGTPIQETQYF,TRBJ2-5,-,TRBV5-1,-
TGTGCCATCAGTGATAGCGGGGGGGTTAACAATGAGCAGTTCTTC,CAISDSGGVNNEQFF,TRBJ2-1,many,TRBV10-3,TRBD2
TGTGCCAGCAGCTCCAACCTTGGACAAGATACCGAAAAACTGTTTTTT,CASSSNLGQDTEKLFF,TRBJ1-4,-,TRBV5-4,-
TGTGCCATCAGTCCCCTGGGAGAGACCCAGTACTTC,CAISPLGETQYF,TRBJ2-5,-,TRBV10-3,-
TGCAGTGCTTCCCCACCCTCCCCCGGAGATACGCAGTATTTT,CSASPPSPGDTQYF,TRBJ2-3,-,TRBV20-1,-